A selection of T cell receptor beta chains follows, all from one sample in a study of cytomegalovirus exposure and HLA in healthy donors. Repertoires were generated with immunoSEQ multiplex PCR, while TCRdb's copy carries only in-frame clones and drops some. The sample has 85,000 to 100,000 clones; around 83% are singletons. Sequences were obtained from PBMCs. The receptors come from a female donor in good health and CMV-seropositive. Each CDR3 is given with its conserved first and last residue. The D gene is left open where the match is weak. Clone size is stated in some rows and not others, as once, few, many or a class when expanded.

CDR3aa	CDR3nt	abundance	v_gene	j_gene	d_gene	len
CATSRPDRVEEKLFF	TGTGCCACCAGCAGACCTGACAGGGTGGAAGAAAAACTGTTTTTT	.	TRBV15	TRBJ1-4	TRBD1	15
CASSLRGGSDGQPQHF	TGTGCCAGCAGCTTACGAGGTGGCAGCGATGGGCAGCCCCAGCATTTT	.	TRBV5-6	TRBJ1-5	.	16
CASSVHGGSYNEQFF	TGTGCCAGCAGTGTTCATGGCGGGTCCTACAATGAGCAGTTCTTC	.	TRBV25-1	TRBJ2-1	.	15
CASSQETDTQYF	TGCGCCAGCAGCCAAGAGACAGACACGCAGTATTTT	.	TRBV4-1	TRBJ2-3	.	12
CAWSRTGGRGTEAFF	TGTGCCTGGAGCCGGACAGGGGGCCGCGGCACTGAAGCTTTCTTT	once	TRBV30	TRBJ1-1	TRBD1	15
CASSATRDSYGYTF	TGTGCCAGCAGTGCGACGAGGGACAGCTATGGCTACACCTTC	.	TRBV6-1	TRBJ1-2	TRBD1	14
CASTTRGNTEAFF	TGTGCCAGCACCACCCGGGGGAACACTGAAGCTTTCTTT	.	TRBV25-1	TRBJ1-1	.	13
CASSPLLGTGVHEQYF	TGTGCCAGTAGCCCCCTTTTAGGGACAGGGGTCCACGAGCAGTACTTC	.	TRBV19	TRBJ2-7	TRBD1	16
CAISGDGSYEQYF	TGTGCCATCAGCGGAGACGGGTCCTACGAGCAGTACTTC	.	TRBV10-3	TRBJ2-7	.	13
CASSLDGGTSPQETQYF	TGTGCCAGCAGCTTGGATGGGGGGACCTCCCCACAAGAGACCCAGTACTTC	.	TRBV5-4	TRBJ2-5	.	17
CASSLAGGFEQYF	TGTGCCAGTTCTCTAGCGGGAGGTTTTGAGCAGTACTTC	.	TRBV9	TRBJ2-7	TRBD2	13
CASSLPGQGNSPLHF	TGCGCCAGCAGCTTGCCGGGACAGGGTAATTCACCCCTCCACTTT	once	TRBV5-1	TRBJ1-6	TRBD1	15
CASSLGGLYGYTF	TGCGCCAGCAGCTTGGGAGGGTTGTATGGCTACACCTTC	.	TRBV5-1	TRBJ1-2	.	13
CASSGDNRGLSEAFF	TGCGCCAGCAGTGGGGATAACAGGGGGCTCTCTGAAGCTTTCTTT	once	TRBV10-2	TRBJ1-1	TRBD1	15
CASSYGAGGNDGYTF	TGTGCCAGCAGTTACGGGGCAGGGGGCAACGATGGCTACACCTTC	.	TRBV6-5	TRBJ1-2	TRBD1	15
CASSLASGRHTEAFF	TGCGCCAGCAGCTTGGCATCAGGGCGCCACACTGAAGCTTTCTTT	.	TRBV5-1	TRBJ1-1	.	15
CASSQERVRASVDTQYF	TGTGCCAGCAGCCAAGAAAGAGTGCGGGCCTCAGTGGATACGCAGTATTTT	.	TRBV4-2	TRBJ2-3	.	17
CAWSGTGGANSPLHF	TGTGCCTGGAGCGGGACGGGGGGTGCAAATTCACCCCTCCACTTT	.	TRBV30	TRBJ1-6	.	15
CASSELDIRGYTF	TGTGCCAGCAGTGAACTGGACATCCGTGGCTACACCTTC	.	TRBV6-1	TRBJ1-2	.	13
CASSGQGTEAFF	TGTGCCAGCAGCGGACAGGGCACTGAAGCTTTCTTT	.	TRBV6-4	TRBJ1-1	TRBD1	12
CASSFRGGAQEVNEQFF	TGTGCCAGCAGCTTCCGGGGGGGAGCCCAGGAGGTCAATGAGCAGTTCTTC	.	TRBV7-2	TRBJ2-1	TRBD2	17
CASRPGQGNGYTF	TGTGCCAGTAGGCCGGGACAGGGCAATGGCTACACCTTC	.	TRBV19	TRBJ1-2	TRBD1	13
CASSLLRSREFLSSYEQYF	TGTGCCAGCAGTTTATTGAGGTCGCGGGAGTTCCTTTCTTCCTACGAGCAGTACTTC	.	TRBV28	TRBJ2-7	TRBD2	19
CASSLGQVGNTEAFF	TGTGCCAGCAGCTTAGGACAGGTGGGGAACACTGAAGCTTTCTTT	.	TRBV7-9	TRBJ1-1	.	15
CASSEFLAGAYGYTF	TGCGCCAGCAGTGAGTTCCTCGCTGGGGCCTATGGCTACACCTTC	.	TRBV10-2	TRBJ1-2	.	15
CASRDRFPEVQYF	TGTGCCAGCAGGGACAGATTTCCGGAGGTGCAGTACTTC	.	TRBV28	TRBJ2-7	.	13
CASSSHRGEKLFF	TGTGCCAGTAGTTCCCACAGGGGTGAAAAACTGTTTTTT	.	TRBV19	TRBJ1-4	TRBD1	13
CASSFAGNTEAFF	TGTGCCAGCAGCTTTGCGGGTAACACTGAAGCTTTCTTT	.	TRBV7-9	TRBJ1-1	.	13
CASAGQLNTEAFF	TGCGCCAGCGCGGGACAGCTAAACACTGAAGCTTTCTTT	.	TRBV10-1	TRBJ1-1	TRBD1	13
CASGQGSSYNEQFF	TGTGCCAGTGGTCAGGGTTCATCCTACAATGAGCAGTTCTTC	.	TRBV19	TRBJ2-1	.	14
CSVDSRTYNEQFF	TGCAGTGTGGACTCCAGGACCTACAATGAGCAGTTCTTC	.	TRBV29-1	TRBJ2-1	.	13
CASSQDRTAYSMDEQYF	TGTGCCAGCAGCCAAGATCGTACCGCATACAGTATGGACGAGCAGTACTTC	.	TRBV14	TRBJ2-7	.	17
CASSPDSASYEQYF	TGTGCCAGCAGCCCGGACAGCGCTTCCTACGAGCAGTACTTC	.	TRBV5-4	TRBJ2-7	.	14
CAISESLKRGGYYEQYF	TGTGCCATCAGTGAGTCCTTGAAGCGGGGGGGCTACTACGAGCAGTACTTC	.	TRBV10-3	TRBJ2-7	TRBD2	17
CASSSSGQAYEQYF	TGCGCCAGCAGCTCGAGCGGACAGGCCTACGAGCAGTACTTC	.	TRBV5-1	TRBJ2-7	TRBD1	14
CASRTQGYTEAFF	TGTGCCAGTAGGACACAGGGGTACACTGAAGCTTTCTTT	.	TRBV19	TRBJ1-1	TRBD1	13
CASSPAGGNSYEQYF	TGTGCCAGCAGCCCAGCCGGGGGAAACTCCTACGAGCAGTACTTC	.	TRBV5-4	TRBJ2-7	.	15
CASSETGARFGANVLTF	TGTGCCAGCAGCGAAACAGGGGCGAGGTTCGGGGCCAACGTCCTGACTTTC	.	TRBV9	TRBJ2-6	TRBD1	17
CASSRLTSGTYNEQFF	TGTGCCAGCAGCCGTCTCACTAGCGGGACCTACAATGAGCAGTTCTTC	.	TRBV27	TRBJ2-1	TRBD2	16
CASKRGQGFNEKLFF	TGCGCCAGCAAAAGAGGACAGGGTTTTAATGAAAAACTGTTTTTT	.	TRBV5-1	TRBJ1-4	TRBD1	15
CASSPGQDGELFF	TGTGCCAGCTCACCGGGACAAGACGGGGAGCTGTTTTTT	.	TRBV18	TRBJ2-2	.	13
CASSLDRGSTNEKLFF	TGCGCCAGCAGCTTAGACAGGGGGTCAACTAATGAAAAACTGTTTTTT	.	TRBV5-1	TRBJ1-4	TRBD1	16
CASSLPSTPGTSGASSYNEQFF	TGCGCCAGCAGCTTGCCGTCGACTCCCGGGACTAGCGGCGCCTCTTCCTACAATGAGCAGTTCTTC	.	TRBV5-1	TRBJ2-1	TRBD2	22
CASSLTGDSGNTIYF	TGCGCCAGCAGCTTGACAGGGGACTCTGGAAACACCATATATTTT	.	TRBV5-1	TRBJ1-3	TRBD1	15
CASSQEAGEGTNTGELFF	TGCGCCAGCAGCCAAGAGGCAGGGGAAGGAACGAACACCGGGGAGCTGTTTTTT	.	TRBV4-1	TRBJ2-2	.	18
CASRAYGGANTEAFF	TGTGCCAGCAGAGCCTACGGTGGGGCAAACACTGAAGCTTTCTTT	.	TRBV6-5	TRBJ1-1	.	15
CASQLGGVNTEAFF	TGTGCCAGCCAGCTTGGGGGGGTGAACACTGAAGCTTTCTTT	.	TRBV5-4	TRBJ1-1	.	14